The sequence of this T cell receptor (beta chain) was determined in a study of blood T cell repertoires in COVID-19. Study-level background: Donors in the United States, Italy and Spain gave samples during acute or convalescent COVID-19.

In the original workflow: Reference gene primer amplification gave estimated nucleated cell counts. Using immunoSEQ multiplex PCR, the repertoire was profiled, and TCRdb retains in-frame clones only, with some absent. That table gives V, J and clone size, and the DNA gave D and trimming. The sample contains about 150,000 clones, 75% to 90% of which appear only once. Followed longitudinally, the Seattle patients had been enrolled during active infection. J gave up 5 bases and V 3 bases, and 6 bases lay outside the gene matches. There are 16 residues in the CDR3. Germline V gives CDR1 SGHRS, CDR2 YFSETQ.

The rearrangement uses TRBV5-1 and TRBJ2-5; TRBD2 matches at 14 bases. The sample consisted of peripheral blood. This TCR was sampled from a man aged 18 to 30 with COVID-19, enrolled during active disease. CDR3 sequence reads: CASSSRLAGGRETQYF. Written as DNA, the CDR3 is TGCGCCAGCAGCTCGCGACTAGCGGGAGGGAGGGAGACCCAGTACTTC.